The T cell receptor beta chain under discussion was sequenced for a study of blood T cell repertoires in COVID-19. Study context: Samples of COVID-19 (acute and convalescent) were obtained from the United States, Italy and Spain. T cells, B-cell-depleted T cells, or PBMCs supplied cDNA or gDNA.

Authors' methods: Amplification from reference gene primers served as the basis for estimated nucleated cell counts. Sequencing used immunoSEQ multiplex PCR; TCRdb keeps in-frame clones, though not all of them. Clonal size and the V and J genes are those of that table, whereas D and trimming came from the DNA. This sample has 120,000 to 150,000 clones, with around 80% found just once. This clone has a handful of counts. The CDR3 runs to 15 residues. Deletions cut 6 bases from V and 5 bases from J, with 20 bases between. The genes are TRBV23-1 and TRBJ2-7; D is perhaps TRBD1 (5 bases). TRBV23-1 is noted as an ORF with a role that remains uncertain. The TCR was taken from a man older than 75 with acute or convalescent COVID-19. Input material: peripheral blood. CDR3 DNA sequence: TGCGCCAGCAGCCCTGTGGCAGGGTCAAGGAACGAGCAGTACTTC. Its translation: CASSPVAGSRNEQYF.